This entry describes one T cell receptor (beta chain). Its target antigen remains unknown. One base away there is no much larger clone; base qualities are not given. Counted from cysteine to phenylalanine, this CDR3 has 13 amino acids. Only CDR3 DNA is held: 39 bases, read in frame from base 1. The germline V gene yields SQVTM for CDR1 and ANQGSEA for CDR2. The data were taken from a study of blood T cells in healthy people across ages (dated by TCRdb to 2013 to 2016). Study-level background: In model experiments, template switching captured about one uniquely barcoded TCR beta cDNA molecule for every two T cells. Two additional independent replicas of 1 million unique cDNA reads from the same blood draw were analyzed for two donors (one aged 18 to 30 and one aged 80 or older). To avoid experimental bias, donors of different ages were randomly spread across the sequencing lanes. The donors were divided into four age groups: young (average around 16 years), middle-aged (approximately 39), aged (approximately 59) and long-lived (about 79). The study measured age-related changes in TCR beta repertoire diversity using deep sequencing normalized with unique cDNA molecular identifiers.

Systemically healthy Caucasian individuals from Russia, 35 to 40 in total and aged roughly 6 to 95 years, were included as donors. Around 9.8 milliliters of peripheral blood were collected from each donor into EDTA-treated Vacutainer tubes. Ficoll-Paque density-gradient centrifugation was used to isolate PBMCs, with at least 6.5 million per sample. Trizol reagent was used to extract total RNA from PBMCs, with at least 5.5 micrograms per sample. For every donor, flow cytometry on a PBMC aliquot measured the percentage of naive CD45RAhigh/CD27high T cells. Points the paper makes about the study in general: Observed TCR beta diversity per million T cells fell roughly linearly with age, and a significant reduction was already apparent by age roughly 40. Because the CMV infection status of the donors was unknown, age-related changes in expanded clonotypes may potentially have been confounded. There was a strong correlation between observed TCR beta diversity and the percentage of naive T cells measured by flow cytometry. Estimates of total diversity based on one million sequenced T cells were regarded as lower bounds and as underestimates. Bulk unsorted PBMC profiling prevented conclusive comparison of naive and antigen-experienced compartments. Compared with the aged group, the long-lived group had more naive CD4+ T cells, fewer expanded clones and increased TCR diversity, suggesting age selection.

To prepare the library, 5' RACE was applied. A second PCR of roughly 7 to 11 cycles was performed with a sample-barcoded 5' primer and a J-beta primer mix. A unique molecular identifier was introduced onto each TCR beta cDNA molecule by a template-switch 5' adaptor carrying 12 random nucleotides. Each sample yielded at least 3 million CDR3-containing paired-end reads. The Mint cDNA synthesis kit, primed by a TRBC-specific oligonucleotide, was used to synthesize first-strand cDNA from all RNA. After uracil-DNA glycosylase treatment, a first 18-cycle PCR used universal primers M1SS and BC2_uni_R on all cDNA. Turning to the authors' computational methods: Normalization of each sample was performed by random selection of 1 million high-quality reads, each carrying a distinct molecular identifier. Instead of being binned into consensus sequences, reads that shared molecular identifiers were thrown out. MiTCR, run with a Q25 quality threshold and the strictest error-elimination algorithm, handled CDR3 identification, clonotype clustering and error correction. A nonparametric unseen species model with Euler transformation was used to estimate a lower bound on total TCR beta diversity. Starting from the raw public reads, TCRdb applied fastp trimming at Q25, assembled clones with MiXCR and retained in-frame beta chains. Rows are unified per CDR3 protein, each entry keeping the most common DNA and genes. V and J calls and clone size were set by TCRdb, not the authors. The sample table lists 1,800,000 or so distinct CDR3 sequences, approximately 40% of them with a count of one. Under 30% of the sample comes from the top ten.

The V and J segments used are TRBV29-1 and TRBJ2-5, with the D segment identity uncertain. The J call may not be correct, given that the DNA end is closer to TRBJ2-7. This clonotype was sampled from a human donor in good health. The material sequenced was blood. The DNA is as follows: TGCAGCCCGGGCCACACGAAAGGTCGCGAGCAGTACTTC. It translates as CSPGHTKGREQYF.